These T cell receptor beta chains were read from a single sample in a study of CD8+CD57+ T cells in acquired aplastic anemia. Using its own MiXCR run on the reads, TCRdb lists one record per CDR3 protein. The sample includes 68,000 or so distinct CDR3 sequences, roughly half of them seen just once. Sequencing was performed on sorted CD4+, CD8+, or CD8+CD57+ T cells (not recorded which) from PBMCs. These receptors originate from a human donor in good health, serving as a control. The CDR3 runs from the conserved cysteine through the conserved F or W. Each record gives: D gene, clone size, J gene, V gene, CDR3 protein, CDR3 DNA. A D gene is named only where the DNA matches it firmly. The size field is filled for only some rows; it gives once, few, many or a size class.

D: -; size: -; J: TRBJ2-5; V: TRBV7-2; CDR3: CASRVGAETQYF; DNA: TGTGCCAGCAGGGTCGGTGCCGAGACCCAGTACTTC
D: -; size: medium-sized; J: TRBJ1-6; V: TRBV2; CDR3: CASSGSSRGYNSPLHF; DNA: TGTGCCAGCAGTGGATCGAGTCGGGGCTATAATTCACCCCTCCACTTT
D: TRBD2; size: -; J: TRBJ2-5; V: TRBV10-3; CDR3: CAIRTGLTMETQYF; DNA: TGTGCCATCAGAACGGGACTAACGATGGAGACCCAGTACTTC
D: TRBD2; size: once; J: TRBJ2-7; V: TRBV25-1; CDR3: CASSGTSGVHEQYF; DNA: TGTGCCAGCAGTGGGACTAGCGGGGTGCACGAGCAGTACTTC
D: -; size: medium-sized; J: TRBJ1-1; V: TRBV29-1; CDR3: CSVEATVNTEAFF; DNA: TGCAGCGTTGAAGCGACGGTGAACACTGAAGCTTTCTTT
D: TRBD1; size: many; J: TRBJ2-7; V: TRBV4-1; CDR3: CASSPGQGAYEQYF; DNA: TGCGCCAGCAGCCCGGGACAGGGGGCTTACGAGCAGTACTTC
D: -; size: many; J: TRBJ1-4; V: TRBV11-2; CDR3: CASSGTHATYEKLFF; DNA: TGTGCCAGCAGCGGGACTCACGCTACTTATGAAAAACTGTTTTTT
D: -; size: many; J: TRBJ2-5; V: TRBV12-3/TRBV12-4; CDR3: CASSPSRPGETQYF; DNA: TGTGCCAGCAGCCCCAGTCGCCCTGGGGAGACCCAGTACTTC
D: -; size: many; J: TRBJ1-6; V: TRBV30; CDR3: CAWSWGQGPGSPLHF; DNA: TGTGCCTGGAGTTGGGGGCAGGGGCCTGGTTCACCCCTCCACTTT
D: -; size: -; J: TRBJ1-1; V: TRBV19; CDR3: CACDRGTEAFF; DNA: TGTGCCTGCGACCGTGGCACTGAAGCTTTCTTT
D: -; size: many; J: TRBJ1-3; V: TRBV4-1; CDR3: CASSQVLLGYSGNTIYF; DNA: TGCGCCAGCAGCCAAGTTCTCCTGGGCTACTCTGGAAACACCATATATTTT
D: -; size: -; J: TRBJ2-1; V: TRBV19; CDR3: CASSTAGRRSYNEQFF; DNA: TGTGCCAGTAGTACCGCGGGGCGACGGTCCTACAATGAGCAGTTCTTC
D: -; size: many; J: TRBJ2-2; V: TRBV4-2; CDR3: CASSQDSGGGAGELFF; DNA: TGTGCCAGCAGCCAAGATTCGGGGGGCGGTGCCGGGGAGCTGTTTTTT
D: -; size: once; J: TRBJ1-1; V: TRBV5-6; CDR3: CASSPPGSGDTEAFF; DNA: TGTGCCAGCAGCCCGCCCGGGTCAGGGGACACTGAAGCTTTCTTT
D: -; size: -; J: TRBJ2-3; V: TRBV6-1; CDR3: CASSEGAVNTDTQYF; DNA: TGTGCCAGCAGTGAAGGAGCGGTGAACACAGATACGCAGTATTTT
D: -; size: -; J: TRBJ2-1; V: TRBV6-1; CDR3: CASNPRFPQGKVNEQFF; DNA: TGTGCCAGCAACCCCCGTTTTCCCCAGGGGAAGGTCAATGAGCAGTTCTTC
D: -; size: -; J: TRBJ2-3; V: TRBV5-1; CDR3: CASSFSDGTDTQYF; DNA: TGCGCCAGCAGCTTTAGTGACGGCACAGATACGCAGTATTTT
D: TRBD1; size: -; J: TRBJ2-1; V: TRBV14; CDR3: CASSQAGTGGNEQFF; DNA: TGTGCCAGCAGCCAAGCCGGGACAGGGGGCAATGAGCAGTTCTTC
D: TRBD2; size: few; J: TRBJ2-3; V: TRBV27; CDR3: CASSLPAGGPRYPDTQYF; DNA: TGTGCCAGCAGTTTACCAGCGGGGGGGCCTAGGTATCCAGATACGCAGTATTTT
D: -; size: many; J: TRBJ1-1; V: TRBV7-9; CDR3: CASSSLTGNTEAFF; DNA: TGTGCCAGCAGCAGCCTGACAGGGAACACTGAAGCTTTCTTT
D: -; size: -; J: TRBJ1-1; V: TRBV19; CDR3: CASSLTKNTEAFF; DNA: TGTGCCAGTAGTTTGACAAAGAACACTGAAGCTTTCTTT
D: -; size: -; J: TRBJ1-5; V: TRBV19; CDR3: CASSSDRWNQPQHF; DNA: TGTGCCAGTAGTTCTGACAGATGGAATCAGCCCCAGCATTTT
D: -; size: -; J: TRBJ2-3; V: TRBV20-1; CDR3: CSARVSLPRDTQYF; DNA: TGCAGTGCTAGAGTGAGCCTCCCGCGGGATACGCAGTATTTT
D: TRBD2; size: many; J: TRBJ2-5; V: TRBV19; CDR3: CASSPGLAGMFQYF; DNA: TGTGCCAGTAGTCCCGGCCTAGCGGGGATGTTTCAGTACTTC
D: -; size: -; J: TRBJ1-2; V: TRBV15; CDR3: CATSRGGSYGYTF; DNA: TGTGCCACCAGCAGAGGGGGGAGCTATGGCTACACCTTC
D: -; size: -; J: TRBJ2-3; V: TRBV25-1; CDR3: CASSDLWSTQYF; DNA: TGTGCCAGCAGTGATCTATGGTCGACGCAGTATTTT
D: -; size: many; J: TRBJ1-2; V: TRBV6-4; CDR3: CASSVGPNYGYTF; DNA: TGTGCCAGCAGCGTCGGACCGAACTATGGCTACACCTTC
D: -; size: few; J: TRBJ2-1; V: TRBV10-2; CDR3: CASSETLQGNEQFF; DNA: TGCGCCAGCAGTGAGACGCTCCAGGGAAATGAGCAGTTCTTC
D: -; size: -; J: TRBJ2-7; V: TRBV2; CDR3: CASSHDSYEQYF; DNA: TGTGCCAGCAGTCACGATTCCTACGAGCAGTACTTC
D: -; size: many; J: TRBJ2-5; V: TRBV6-1; CDR3: CASSELPGTQETQYF; DNA: TGTGCCAGCAGCGAACTTCCGGGGACCCAAGAGACCCAGTACTTC
D: TRBD1; size: -; J: TRBJ2-7; V: TRBV24-1; CDR3: CATRRGDRGFGEQYF; DNA: TGTGCCACCAGAAGAGGGGACAGGGGATTTGGCGAGCAGTACTTC
D: -; size: -; J: TRBJ1-2; V: TRBV10-3; CDR3: CAISEPPGYTF; DNA: TGTGCCATCAGTGAGCCGCCTGGCTACACCTTC
D: -; size: many; J: TRBJ2-5; V: TRBV7-2; CDR3: CASSLKGYQETQYF; DNA: TGTGCCAGCAGCTTAAAAGGATACCAAGAGACCCAGTACTTC
D: -; size: -; J: TRBJ2-7; V: TRBV10-2; CDR3: CASSEAVTYEQYF; DNA: TGCGCCAGCAGTGAGGCAGTTACCTACGAGCAGTACTTC
D: -; size: -; J: TRBJ1-1; V: TRBV19; CDR3: CASSPTVMNTEAFF; DNA: TGTGCCAGTAGTCCGACAGTTATGAACACTGAAGCTTTCTTT
D: -; size: -; J: TRBJ1-1; V: TRBV19; CDR3: CASIPQGSTEAFF; DNA: TGTGCCAGTATCCCTCAGGGTAGTACTGAAGCTTTCTTT
D: -; size: many; J: TRBJ2-7; V: TRBV13; CDR3: CASSLEGSSGVEQYF; DNA: TGTGCCAGCAGCTTAGAAGGGAGCTCCGGGGTCGAGCAGTACTTC
D: -; size: -; J: TRBJ1-2; V: TRBV20-1; CDR3: CSASIMGKGGYAF; DNA: TGCAGTGCTAGTATAATGGGGAAAGGTGGCTACGCCTTC
D: -; size: -; J: TRBJ2-4; V: TRBV2; CDR3: CASSDSFAAKNIQYF; DNA: TGTGCCAGCAGTGACTCATTCGCGGCCAAAAACATTCAGTACTTC
D: -; size: -; J: TRBJ1-3; V: TRBV20-1; CDR3: CSATRGNTIYF; DNA: TGCAGTGCTACACGTGGAAACACCATATATTTT
D: TRBD1; size: -; J: TRBJ1-2; V: TRBV24-1; CDR3: CATSDTKGTGGPPESYTF; DNA: TGTGCCACCAGTGATACCAAGGGGACAGGGGGCCCTCCGGAGAGCTACACCTTC
D: TRBD2; size: -; J: TRBJ2-1; V: TRBV29-1; CDR3: CSVCGGGVNEQFF; DNA: TGCAGCGTCTGTGGCGGGGGGGTGAATGAGCAGTTCTTC
D: -; size: -; J: TRBJ1-2; V: TRBV24-1; CDR3: CATSDSGEGYTF; DNA: TGTGCCACCAGTGATTCAGGGGAAGGCTACACCTTC
D: -; size: many; J: TRBJ2-7; V: TRBV5-5; CDR3: CASSLAGTFYEQYF; DNA: TGTGCCAGCAGCTTGGCCGGCACCTTCTACGAGCAGTACTTC
D: TRBD2; size: -; J: TRBJ2-1; V: TRBV10-3; CDR3: CASSDGLAGGVYNEQFF; DNA: TGTGCCAGCAGTGACGGACTAGCCGGGGGGGTCTACAATGAGCAGTTCTTC